This TCR beta chain comes out of a study of identical twins. Study results and limitations: Within monozygotic twins, out-of-frame TCR alpha sharing was underestimated by the models. The authors drew conclusions from cross-sectional statistical analysis rather than following the same donors.

Each cDNA held unique molecular identifiers, and template switching gave it a universal primer site. TCRdb re-called the 5' RACE reads with MiXCR, one entry per CDR3 protein. This table holds about 240,000 distinct CDR3 sequences, 6% to 8.5% found once. V was pared by 6 bases and J by 6 bases, with 8 bases of the junction left unmatched. Germline loops: CDR1 SGHRS, CDR2 YFSETQ. The CDR3 sequence is 14 residues long. Each donor (without exception) was a healthy Caucasian. This clonotype was counted between two and nine times. Its cognate antigen is unknown. A further study also used this sample, focusing on yellow fever vaccine responses in identical twins.

The rearrangement joins TRBV5-1 to TRBJ2-1; 8 nucleotides match TRBD2. Sequenced sample: CD8+ T cells sorted from blood. This TCR came from a woman younger than 30 in good health. Here the CDR3 reads CASTTGGVGNEQFF. The CDR3 DNA reads as TGCGCCAGCACGACCGGGGGGGTAGGCAATGAGCAGTTCTTC.